This T cell receptor (beta chain) was documented in a study of T cells after yellow fever vaccination. Findings and limits, study-wide: High-abundance clonotypes from the bulk population could contaminate FACS-sorted repertoires. Clones that expanded after primary vaccination mostly reappeared after the booster (less than 98% CD4, 88% CD8).

TCR cDNA, made by 5'RACE template switching, carried an added universal primer site and UMIs. Via MiXCR, TCRdb re-called the 5' RACE reads, giving one row per CDR3 protein. Of more than 300,000 distinct CDR3 sequences listed, around 6.8% were seen once; the top ten hold roughly a sixth. This clonotype was recorded many times. What it binds is not known. The CDR3 contains 17 residues. Trimming cost V 4 bases and J 8 bases; bases outside gene matches: 17. The source material was PBMCs, sampled about 41 days after the first yellow fever vaccination. J is TRBJ2-5 and V is TRBV12-3 or TRBV12-4, with 9 bases identical to TRBD2. This receptor was identified in a man between 18 and 29 years old who received the YFV17D yellow fever vaccine. CDR3 DNA sequence: TGTGCCAGCAGTTCCACGACGGGACTAGCCTCCCCGGGTACCCAGTACTTC. Amino acid sequence: CASSSTTGLASPGTQYF.